These 23 T cell receptor delta chains originate from one sample sequenced in a study of Vδ1+ human thymocytes. Extracted RNA was reverse transcribed into cDNA. Multiplex PCR used pooled V-gene forward primers and a constant-region reverse primer to amplify CDR3s. TCRdb re-called the multiplex PCR reads with CATT. The sample records roughly 55,000 delta-chain clones, approximately 15% being singletons. Antigen specificity for these receptors is unknown. Study-wide results and caveats: Thymic TRG and TRD repertoires appeared highly polyclonal, with Gaussian CDR3 length distributions.

Input material: Vdelta1+ gamma-delta thymocytes from the thymus. Subset: FACS-sorted CD3+ TCRalphabeta- TCRVdelta1+ TCRVdelta2- thymocytes. The receptors here all came from a boy less than two years old who had congenital heart surgery.

The rearrangement links TRDV1 to TRDJ1; 9 nucleotides align to TRDD3. CDR3 length: 22 residues. J gave up 0 bases and V 0 bases, and 20 bases lay outside the gene matches. CDR1 is TSWWSYY and CDR2 is QGS in the germline V gene. CDR3 coding DNA: TGTGCTCTTGGGGAACTTCAACAAGGCCCGTACTGGGGGACCGGCTACACCGATAAACTCATCTTT. Encoded protein: CALGELQQGPYWGTGYTDKLIF.

To note about this clone: An end of the junction differs from the germline gene, which may be a read error. The rearrangement joins TRDV1 to TRDJ1, with 8 positions matching TRDD3. Germline V CDR1 and CDR2: TSWWSYY, QGS. The CDR3 is 17 residues long. The DNA of the CDR3 is TGTGCTCTTGGGGACCCCTGTACTGGGGGGCCCACCGATAAACCCATCTTT. It is translated as CALGDPCTGGPTDKPIF.

The rearrangement uses TRDV1 and TRDJ1; a possible D gene is TRDD3 (5 bases). Trimming pared 0 bases from V and 1 base from J, leaving 21 bases between. The V gene's germline CDR1 is TSWWSYY and CDR2 QGS. The CDR3 sequence is 19 residues long. The CDR3: CALGELRTRMGPLTDKLIF. CDR3 coding DNA: TGTGCTCTTGGGGAACTACGAACCCGCATGGGGCCCCTCACCGATAAACTCATCTTT.

The chain uses TRDV1 and TRDJ1, with D tentatively TRDD2 (5 bases). Germline V gives CDR1 TSWWSYY, CDR2 QGS. Trimming removed 1 base from V and 2 bases from J, with 11 bases in between. The CDR3 runs to 15 residues. CDR3 in amino acids: CALGEPYVVTDKLIF. The CDR3, as DNA: TGTGCTCTTGGGGAACCCTACGTTGTGACCGATAAACTCATCTTT.

A few counts support this clone. Other DNA sequences in this specimen translate into the identical CDR3. The chain is built from TRDV1 and TRDJ1; D not certain. Per germline, CDR1 TSWWSYY and CDR2 QGS. Trimming stripped 1 base from V and 1 base from J, with 7 bases between. The CDR3 runs to 14 residues. The CDR3: CALGEPVVTDKLIF. In DNA, the CDR3 is TGTGCTCTTGGGGAACCTGTAGTCACCGATAAACTCATCTTT.

The J gene is TRDJ2, the V gene TRDV1, with 7 bases fitting TRDD3. V gave up 0 bases and J gave up 3 bases; unmatched junction bases: 19. Germline CDR1 TSWWSYY, CDR2 QGS. The CDR3 spans 21 residues. Written as DNA, the CDR3 is TGTGCTCTTGGGGAACTAGGCCTACTATATGGGGGAGAGGGGCTGACAGCACAACTCTTCTTT. Protein sequence: CALGELGLLYGGEGLTAQLFF.

This clone was recorded a few times. The chain combines TRDV1 with TRDJ1; 7 nucleotides match TRDD3. Unmatched junction bases numbered 30, after V lost 0 bases and J lost 2 bases. This CDR3 spans 24 amino acids. Germline assignment: CDR1 TSWWSYY and CDR2 QGS. The CDR3 DNA reads TGTGCTCTTGGGGAACTCCTCCCTAAGCACGGGAATGGGGGAGAGGAGAGACCTACCGATAAACTCATCTTT. It encodes CALGELLPKHGNGGEERPTDKLIF.

The V call is TRDV1, the J call TRDJ1; unclear D gene. This CDR3 region has 14 residues. Germline V gives CDR1 TSWWSYY, CDR2 QGS. V shed 3 bases and J shed 4 bases, with 12 bases lying between them. The DNA for the CDR3 is TGTGCTCTTGGGGAGCCCCCGGGCGGCGATAAACTCATCTTT. Protein: CALGEPPGGDKLIF.

This clone was seen a handful of times. This chain links TRDV1 with TRDJ1; perhaps TRDD3 as D (6 bases). CDR1 is TSWWSYY, CDR2 QGS, per germline. The CDR3 sequence is 19 residues long. Deletions cut 1 base from V and 0 bases from J, with 21 bases between. CDR3 nucleotide sequence: TGTGCTCTTGGGGAACCCACCCTGGGGTGGTTCAAGTACACCGATAAACTCATCTTT. Its translation: CALGEPTLGWFKYTDKLIF.

The rearrangement links TRDV1 to TRDJ1; no clear D gene. Germline-derived CDR1 and CDR2 are TSWWSYY and QGS. The V end was cut by 0 bases, the J end by 0 bases, with 11 bases between. The CDR3 contains 16 residues. CDR3 region: CALGELRPKDTDKLIF. DNA for the CDR3: TGTGCTCTTGGGGAACTTAGGCCCAAAGACACCGATAAACTCATCTTT.

The chain links TRDV1 to TRDJ1; no clear D gene. V was cut by 3 bases and J by 4 bases, with 15 bases left in between. The CDR3 loop spans 15 amino acids. Germline V gene sequence: CDR1 TSWWSYY, CDR2 QGS. CDR3 coding DNA: TGTGCTCTTGGGGACCCACGTGGTGTGGGCGATAAACTCATCTTT. This sequence encodes CALGDPRGVGDKLIF.

Concerning this clone: This clone may be a read error of a much larger clone one base away. Other DNA sequences in the sample encode the same CDR3. The chain carries TRDV2 and TRDJ1, with D maybe TRDD3 (6 bases). CDR1 and CDR2 from the germline V gene are GEAIGNYY and EKD. CDR3 length: 16 amino acids. V lost 0 bases and J lost 1, with 14 bases in between. CDR3 region: CACDTDWEPSTDKLIF. In DNA form, the CDR3 reads TGTGCCTGTGACACCGACTGGGAGCCTAGCACCGATAAACTCATCTTT.

V and J are TRDV1 and TRDJ1; D might be TRDD3 (6 bases). Per germline, CDR1 TSWWSYY and CDR2 QGS. V lost 0 bases to trimming and J lost 0 bases, with 35 bases between them. The length of the CDR3 is 24 residues. In DNA, the CDR3 is TGTGCTCTTGGGGAACTGAGACAACGACGTTCCACGGACCTACTGGGACTGTACACCGATAAACTCATCTTT. It is translated as CALGELRQRRSTDLLGLYTDKLIF.

This clone was found a few times. This sequence joins TRDV1 and TRDJ1, with 8 bases lining up with TRDD3. This CDR3 is built from 18 residues. The V and J ends lost 3 bases and 8 bases, in that order; junction bases with no gene match: 20. The germline gives CDR1 TSWWSYY, CDR2 QGS. CDR3 region: CALGDPVGAAGGLEKLIF. The CDR3 DNA sequence: TGTGCTCTTGGGGACCCCGTTGGTGCCGCTGGGGGACTTGAAAAACTCATCTTT.

The chain uses TRDV1 and TRDJ1; perhaps TRDD3 as D (8 bases). CDR1 and CDR2 from the germline V gene are TSWWSYY and QGS. V was shortened by 0 bases and J by 0 bases, with 32 bases between the two germline ends. This CDR3 has 23 amino acids. CDR3 in amino acids: CALGELGISYQSTGGKYTDKLIF. Written as DNA, the CDR3 is TGTGCTCTTGGGGAACTGGGGATTTCCTACCAAAGTACTGGGGGCAAGTACACCGATAAACTCATCTTT.

This clone was recorded a few times. The V gene is TRDV1, the J gene TRDJ1, with 7 bases lining up with TRDD3. The V gene end was trimmed by 2 bases and the J gene end by 2 bases; junction bases not matched to a gene: 8. The germline CDR1 and CDR2 sequences are TSWWSYY and QGS. CDR3 length equals 16 residues. The CDR3 region is CALGERMPGDTDKLIF. The CDR3 bases are TGTGCTCTTGGGGAAAGAATGCCGGGGGATACCGATAAACTCATCTTT.

The chain carries TRDV1 and TRDJ1; 10 nucleotides line up with TRDD3. The CDR3 is made up of 19 amino acids. V lost 0 bases and J lost 7; bases outside the gene matches: 17. CDR1 is TSWWSYY and CDR2 is QGS in the germline V gene. The chain's CDR3 is CALGELCPSYWGIGPKLIF. Written as DNA, the CDR3 is TGTGCTCTTGGGGAACTTTGTCCTTCGTACTGGGGGATCGGGCCTAAACTCATCTTT.

The chain has TRDV1 and TRDJ1; perhaps TRDD3 as D (7 bases). In germline, CDR1 is TSWWSYY, CDR2 QGS. Deletions cut 0 bases from V and 0 bases from J, with 26 bases between. The CDR3 covers 21 residues. Here the CDR3 reads CALGELKTFPSTGVYTDKLIF. CDR3 coding DNA: TGTGCTCTTGGGGAACTTAAAACCTTCCCAAGTACTGGGGTGTACACCGATAAACTCATCTTT.

The J gene is TRDJ1, the V gene TRDV1, with a tentative D call TRDD3 (6 bases). The CDR3 sequence is 18 residues long. Germline-derived CDR1 and CDR2 are TSWWSYY and QGS. V was shortened by 1 base and J by 1 base, with 19 bases between the two germline ends. CDR3 in DNA: TGTGCTCTTGGGGAACGGATTTGCTCCGGGGGACCCACCGATAAACTCATCTTT. Amino acids: CALGERICSGGPTDKLIF.

Only a few counts were recorded for this clone. The chain joins TRDV1 to TRDJ1, with TRDD3 identical over 12 bases. V dropped 2 bases and J dropped 1; count of bases not matched to a gene: 11. This CDR3 comprises 19 residues. CDR1 is TSWWSYY, CDR2 QGS, per germline. The CDR3 DNA reads TGTGCTCTTGGGGAAGCCTCTTCCTCCTGGGGGATACGCACCGATAAACTCATCTTT. Translated: CALGEASSSWGIRTDKLIF.

The chain combines TRDV1 with TRDJ1; D not resolved. Trimming took off 3 bases at V and 4 bases at J, with 6 bases between the two ends. The germline V gene encodes CDR1 TSWWSYY and CDR2 QGS. The CDR3 spans 12 residues. The CDR3 DNA reads TGTGCTCTTGGGGAGACGCGCGATAAACTCATCTTT. Amino acid sequence: CALGETRDKLIF.

The chain recombines TRDV1 with TRDJ1; 12 bases are shared with TRDD3. The CDR3 totals 25 residues. V lost 3 bases to trimming and J lost 0 bases; unmatched junction nucleotides: 29. CDR1 is TSWWSYY, CDR2 QGS, per germline. The chain's CDR3 is CALGEFTKIRFTGGYPRINTDKLIF. Written as DNA, the CDR3 is TGTGCTCTTGGGGAGTTTACGAAAATCCGCTTTACTGGGGGATACCCCAGGATAAACACCGATAAACTCATCTTT.

This clone was seen a handful of times. The chain recombines TRDV1 with TRDJ1; D perhaps matches TRDD3 (6 bases). The germline CDR1 and CDR2 sequences are TSWWSYY and QGS. This CDR3 has 19 residues. Trimming removed 2 bases from V and 11 bases from J, with 33 bases in between. CDR3 protein: CALGERFSATLWGCVNLIF. CDR3 coding DNA: TGTGCTCTTGGGGAAAGATTTAGTGCCACTCTCTGGGGTTGTGTTAACCTCATCTTT.